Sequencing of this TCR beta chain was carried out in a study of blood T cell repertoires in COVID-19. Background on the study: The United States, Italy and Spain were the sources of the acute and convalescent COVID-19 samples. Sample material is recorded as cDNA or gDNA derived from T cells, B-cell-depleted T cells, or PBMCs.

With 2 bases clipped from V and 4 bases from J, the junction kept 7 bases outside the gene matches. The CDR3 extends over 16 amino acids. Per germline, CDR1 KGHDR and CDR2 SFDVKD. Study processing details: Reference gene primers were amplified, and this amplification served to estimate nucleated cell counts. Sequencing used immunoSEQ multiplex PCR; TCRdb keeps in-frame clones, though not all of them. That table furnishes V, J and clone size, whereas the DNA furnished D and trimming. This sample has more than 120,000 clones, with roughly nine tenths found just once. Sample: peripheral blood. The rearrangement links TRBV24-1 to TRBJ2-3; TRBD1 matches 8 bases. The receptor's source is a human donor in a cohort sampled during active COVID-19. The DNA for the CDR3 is TGTGCCACCAGTGATTCCGGACAGGGCATCGCAGATACGCAGTATTTT. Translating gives CATSDSGQGIADTQYF.